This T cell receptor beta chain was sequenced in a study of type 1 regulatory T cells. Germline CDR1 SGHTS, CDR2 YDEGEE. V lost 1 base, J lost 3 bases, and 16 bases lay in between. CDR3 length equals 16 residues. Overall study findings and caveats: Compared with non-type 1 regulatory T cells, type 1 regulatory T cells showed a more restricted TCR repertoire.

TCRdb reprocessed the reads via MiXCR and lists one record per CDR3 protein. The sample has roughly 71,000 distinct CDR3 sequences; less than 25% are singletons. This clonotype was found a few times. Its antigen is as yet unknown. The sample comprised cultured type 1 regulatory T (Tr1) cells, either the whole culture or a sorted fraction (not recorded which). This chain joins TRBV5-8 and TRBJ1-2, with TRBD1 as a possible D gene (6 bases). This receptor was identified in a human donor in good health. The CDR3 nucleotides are TGTGCCAGCAGCTTGTGGGGGGCGGAGTGGGACTATGGCTACACCTTC. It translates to CASSLWGAEWDYGYTF.